This T cell receptor (beta chain) stems from a study of CD8+ T cells in alopecia areata. Study-wide points: Sequences from scalp samples also cover resident alphabeta T cells of normal skin. Greater clonality was observed in lesional scalp samples, especially alopecia totalis/universalis, versus normal scalp.

Extraction and reverse transcription of RNA yielded cDNA as the sequencing template. Sequenced by immunoSEQ multiplex PCR; TCRdb stores in-frame clones only, minus some. The table records 100,000 to 150,000 clones, 45% to 50% of them present only once. Worth noting for this clone: Its target is unknown.

Lesional scalp punch biopsies and peripheral blood came from alopecia areata patients. Investigators sorted PBMCs to obtain both CD4+ and CD8+ T cells. The sequencing input was NKG2D-low CD8+ T cells sorted from blood. The TCR comes from a human donor with alopecia areata.

The CDR3 DNA sequence: TGTGCCAGCAGCTTAATCAACAATGAGCAGTTCTTC. It encodes CASSLINNEQFF. J is TRBJ2-1 and V is TRBV7-9; D not resolved. Deletions cut 2 bases from V and 5 bases from J, with 4 bases between. Germline V lookup: CDR1 SEHNR, CDR2 FQNEAQ (reference sequence). The length of the CDR3 is 12 residues.